The clone carrying this TCR beta chain was counted between two and nine times. Antigen unknown. These data originate in a study of cytomegalovirus exposure and HLA in healthy donors. General observations from the study: The authors later found TCR association rates varying by HLA locus, with DRB1 most and HLA-C fewest. Analysis was carried out at a later point, and it linked a missense DCLRE1C variant to TCR beta V- and J-gene trimming. Cytomegalovirus status was reportedly diagnosed by the classifier with high sensitivity and specificity.

This cohort consisted of healthy bone marrow donors. The PCR made use of 60 Vbeta and 13 Jbeta primers. Assay: immunoSEQ multiplex PCR; the TCRdb copy retains only in-frame clones and omits some. The profile shows around 100,000 clones, 65% to 85% of them singletons. The CDR3 length is 12 residues. The germline V gene has CDR1 SGDLS and CDR2 YYNGEE. V was cut by 0 bases and J by 3 bases, with 3 bases left in between. This receptor was obtained from a woman aged 30 to 39 in good health and CMV-seropositive. Sequencing was performed on PBMCs. This chain uses TRBV9 with TRBJ1-1, with no clear D. The chain's CDR3 is CASSVADTEAFF. As DNA, the CDR3 is TGTGCCAGCAGCGTAGCGGACACTGAAGCTTTCTTT.